The sequence of this TCR beta chain was determined in a study of T cells in Graves' hyperthyroidism and ophthalmopathy. This clonotype was seen many times. The investigators amplified TCR beta CDR3 regions from RNA transcripts. HTBI primers were used for first-round RT-PCR of the TCR CDR3. TCRdb independently ran MiXCR on the multiplex PCR reads; one entry per CDR3 protein. The sample yields approximately 600,000 distinct CDR3 sequences, approximately 13% seen once. The V gene's germline CDR1 is DFQATT and CDR2 SNEGSKA (reference sequence). V gave up 5 bases and J gave up 3 bases, with 7 bases separating them. The CDR3 loop spans 11 amino acids.

The TCR originated in a woman in her thirties with Graves' hyperthyroidism that later progressed to Graves' ophthalmopathy. The source material was blood. The chain combines TRBV20-1 with TRBJ1-1; D is uncertain. DNA for the CDR3: TGCAGTGCTTTCCGAGACACTGAAGCTTTCTTT. This translates into CSAFRDTEAFF.